Following are 3 T cell receptor beta chains from one sample sequenced in a study of blood T cell repertoires in COVID-19. Measured with immunoSEQ multiplex PCR; TCRdb has only the in-frame clones, and not every one. This table holds around 100,000 clones, approximately 86% found once. What was sequenced was peripheral blood. These receptors came from a man aged 50 to 60 with active or convalescent COVID-19.

The chain uses TRBV3-1 (or the pseudogene TRBV3-2) and TRBJ2-5, with D possibly TRBD2 on 7 matching bases. CDR1 is LGHDT, CDR2 YNNKEL, per germline (reference sequence). V was clipped by 5 bases and J by 5 bases, with 9 bases between them. CDR3 length: 12 amino acids. CDR3 in amino acids: CASSGGAETQYF. The CDR3 nucleotides read TGTGCCAGCAGCGGGGGGGCGGAGACCCAGTACTTC.

The V gene is TRBV7-9, the J gene TRBJ2-7; D ambiguous. The V and J ends lost 4 bases and 5 bases respectively, with 6 bases between them. This CDR3 is 11 amino acids long. The V gene's germline CDR1 is SEHNR and CDR2 FQNEAQ (reference sequence). The CDR3 coding sequence is TGTGCCAGCAGCTACACCGACGAGCAGTACTTC. Translation: CASSYTDEQYF. Supplemented by reference TRBV7-9 and TRBJ2-7, the full variable domain reads DTGVSQNPRHKITKRGQNVTFRCDPISEHNRLYWYRQTLGQGPEFLTYFQNEAQLEKSRLLSDRFSAERPKGSFSTLEIQRTEQGDSAMYLCASSYTDEQYFGPGTRLTVT.

The gene calls are TRBV27 and TRBJ2-7, with 11 positions matching TRBD2. The CDR3 is made up of 15 amino acids. Germline V gives CDR1 MNHEY, CDR2 SMNVEV (reference sequence). Unmatched junction bases numbered 7, after V lost 6 bases and J lost 3 bases. CDR3 loop: CASSPGTSGYYEQYF. The CDR3 DNA reads TGTGCCAGCAGCCCCGGGACTAGCGGTTACTACGAGCAGTACTTC.